These 27 T cell receptor beta chains originate from one sample sequenced in a study of regulatory T cells in long-lasting Graves disease. As to time point: persistent/refractory GD, antithyroid drugs over 5 years with positive TRAb. Making the TCR library involved RNA that had been extracted from PBMCs. HTBI primers from iRepertoire and Arm-PCR of CDR3 regions yielded the TCR beta libraries. Each CDR3 protein is one row after TCRdb ran MiXCR on the multiplex PCR reads. Counted here are some 450,000 distinct CDR3 sequences, roughly a quarter occurring once; the ten biggest clones make up roughly 30%. The input for sequencing was peripheral blood mononuclear cells (PBMCs), taken when the disease was refractory, from a patient treated with antithyroid drugs. These TCRs come from a female donor with Graves disease.

This clonotype was seen repeatedly, ten times or more. This chain connects TRBV7-2 to TRBJ1-1; D might be TRBD1 (5 bases). CDR1 and CDR2 (germline): SGHTA, FQGNSA. V dropped 5 bases and J dropped 4 bases, with 11 bases sitting between them. This CDR3 is built from 13 residues. The CDR3 is CASSTRQLTEAFF. Written as DNA, the CDR3 is TGTGCCAGCAGCACGCGACAGCTCACTGAAGCTTTCTTT.

This clonotype was picked up many times. This rearrangement joins TRBV24-1 to TRBJ2-7, with D possibly being TRBD1 or TRBD2 (5 bases each). Germline CDR1 reads KGHDR; CDR2 reads SFDVKD. V lost 7 bases and J 6 bases, leaving 15 bases between the germline ends. This CDR3 contains 13 residues. The CDR3 DNA is TGTGCCACCAGCCGGGACGACGTTGGCGAGCAGTACTTC. This sequence encodes CATSRDDVGEQYF.

This clonotype was counted between two and nine times. The chain employs TRBV12-3 or TRBV12-4 and TRBJ2-7; 8 positions match TRBD1. The CDR3 is 14 residues long. Trimming cost V 5 bases and J 6 bases; bases outside gene matches: 9. CDR3 in amino acids: CASSNPRGRGEQYF. CDR3 sequence (DNA): TGTGCCAGCAGTAACCCCAGGGGGCGCGGCGAGCAGTACTTC.

This clonotype has just a few counts. The chain uses TRBV19 and TRBJ2-5, with 14 bases lining up with TRBD2. This CDR3 has 15 amino acids. Germline V gene sequence: CDR1 LNHDA, CDR2 SQIVND (reference sequence). The V and J ends lost 8 bases and 5 bases, in that order; junction bases with no gene match: 7. The CDR3 DNA follows: TGTGCCAGTGGACTAGCGGGAGGACGGATGGAGACCCAGTACTTC. This translates into CASGLAGGRMETQYF.

This clonotype was counted many times. The chain carries TRBV11-1 and TRBJ2-5; D is undetermined. V lost 6 bases, J lost 4 bases, and 12 bases lay in between. The germline V gene encodes CDR1 SGHAT and CDR2 FQDESV (reference sequence). This CDR3 is built from 13 residues. This CDR3 reads CASRSRSSETQYF. The CDR3 region has the DNA TGTGCCAGCAGATCGAGATCGTCAGAGACCCAGTACTTC.

The chain carries TRBV4-1 and TRBJ1-4; 7 bases align to TRBD1. Germline-derived CDR1 and CDR2 are MGHRA and YSYEKL. Unmatched junction bases numbered 9, after V lost 8 bases and J lost 9 bases. The CDR3 runs to 13 residues. As DNA, the CDR3 is TGCGCCAGCGGCTTAGCAGGGGGGCAAAAACTGTTTTTT. This codes for CASGLAGGQKLFF.

This rearrangement joins TRBV6-1 to TRBJ2-2; 14 nucleotides align to TRBD2. Germline CDR1 and CDR2: MNHNS and SASEGT. This CDR3 has 17 amino acids. After removal of 6 bases from V and 4 bases from J, the junction contained 7 bases not matched to a gene. The CDR3 DNA is TGTGCCAGCAGGCCCCTTGGGACTAGCGGGAGCACCGGGGAGCTGTTTTTT. It translates to CASRPLGTSGSTGELFF.

DNA for the CDR3: TGTGCCAGCAGTTTAGTGGGAACCGGGGAGCTGTTTTTT. It codes for CASSLVGTGELFF. V and J are TRBV12-3 or TRBV12-4 and TRBJ2-2; unclear D gene. V lost 1 base, J lost 5 bases, and 5 bases lay in between. The CDR3 consists of 13 residues.

A few counts support this clonotype. The J gene is TRBJ2-5, the V gene TRBV4-3, with D hard to call. CDR3 size: 13 residues. The germline V gene encodes CDR1 LGHNA and CDR2 YSLEER. V was shortened by 6 bases and J by 4 bases, with 12 bases between the two germline ends. The CDR3 region is CASRAVGTETQYF. The CDR3 bases are TGCGCCAGCAGGGCGGTCGGAACAGAGACCCAGTACTTC.

This clonotype was counted only a few times. The chain combines TRBV6-1 with TRBJ1-3; 9 bases map to TRBD1. Germline V gene sequence: CDR1 MNHNS, CDR2 SASEGT. V lost 3 bases to trimming and J lost 4 bases; unmatched junction nucleotides: 4. CDR3 length: 15 residues. CDR3 loop: CASSDVGTGGNTIYF. The CDR3 DNA reads as TGTGCCAGCAGTGATGTCGGGACAGGGGGAAACACCATATATTTT.

The sample holds a few counts of this clonotype. The rearrangement uses TRBV29-1 and TRBJ1-5, with D unclear. The ends were cut back, 4 bases at V and 0 bases at J, with 10 bases in the middle. The CDR3 has 14 amino acids. The germline V gene encodes CDR1 SQVTM and CDR2 ANQGSEA. The CDR3 DNA is TGCAGCGTTGTAGTTCGAGATAGCAATCAGCCCCAGCATTTT. It encodes CSVVVRDSNQPQHF.

The rearrangement links TRBV3-1 to TRBJ1-2, with a weak D call TRBD1 (5 bases). Looked up from germline, CDR1 is LGHDT and CDR2 is YNNKEL (reference sequence). This CDR3 is 15 amino acids long. The V and J ends lost 4 bases and 6 bases respectively, with 18 bases between them. The CDR3 is CASSRPDGAGDGYTF. CDR3 DNA: TGTGCCAGCAGCCGCCCAGACGGGGCCGGGGATGGCTACACCTTC.

CDR3 region: CSITGTVSYEQYF. CDR3 DNA: TGCAGCATCACCGGGACCGTCTCCTACGAGCAGTACTTC. The V gene is TRBV29-1, the J gene TRBJ2-7, with D possibly being TRBD1 or TRBD2 (5 bases each). From germline, CDR1 is SQVTM and CDR2 ANQGSEA. The CDR3 has 13 residues. V lost 8 bases, J lost 0 bases, and 14 bases lay in between.

The chain carries TRBV9 and TRBJ1-2; TRBD1 agrees at 8 bases. The CDR3 extends over 14 amino acids. Germline V lookup: CDR1 SGDLS, CDR2 YYNGEE. The junction had 1 base not matched to a gene; V was cut back by 0 bases and J by 3 bases. CDR3 DNA: TGTGCCAGCAGCGTAGCACAGGGGGACTATGGCTACACCTTC. Encoded protein: CASSVAQGDYGYTF.

This clonotype was counted at least ten times. This chain links TRBV6-1 with TRBJ1-2; tentative D call: TRBD1 (6 bases). Trimming took off 5 bases at V and 6 bases at J, with 16 bases between the two ends. Germline V gene lookup returns CDR1 MNHNS and CDR2 SASEGT. The CDR3 contains 14 residues. The CDR3 DNA sequence: TGTGCCAGCAGTCTTAATACAGGGTTGAATGGCTACACCTTC. Amino acids: CASSLNTGLNGYTF.

At least ten counts were recorded for this clonotype. The chain combines TRBV29-1 with TRBJ2-5; D is ambiguous. Germline loops: CDR1 SQVTM, CDR2 ANQGSEA. This CDR3 is 11 amino acids long. V was trimmed by 4 bases and J by 4 bases, leaving 7 bases between them. DNA of the CDR3: TGCAGCGTTGCTCTAGGAGAGACCCAGTACTTC. It translates to CSVALGETQYF.

This clonotype came up a few times. The chain employs TRBV3-1 and TRBJ2-7; a possible D gene is TRBD2 (6 bases). The CDR3 runs to 13 residues. Trimming shortened V by 3 bases and J by 7 bases, and 13 bases separated the two germline ends. Germline-derived CDR1 and CDR2 are LGHDT and YNNKEL (reference sequence). CDR3 amino acids: CASSQGGTREQYF. The CDR3 DNA sequence: TGTGCCAGCAGCCAGGGGGGTACGAGGGAGCAGTACTTC.

This clonotype was counted between two and nine times. CDR3: CASSYTTGMEKLFF. In DNA, the CDR3 is TGTGCCAGCAGTTATACGACAGGGATGGAGAAACTGTTTTTT. The chain links TRBV6-2 or TRBV6-3 to TRBJ1-4, with 7 nucleotides matching TRBD1. The CDR3 loop spans 14 amino acids. The trim removed 3 bases at V and 11 bases at J, leaving 9 bases unmatched. CDR1 MNHEY and CDR2 SVGEGT come from the germline V gene.

The gene calls are TRBV14 and TRBJ2-7; 8 positions agree with TRBD1. Germline V gene sequence: CDR1 SGHDN, CDR2 FVKESK. V lost 2 bases and J lost 3; bases outside the gene matches: 6. The CDR3 contains 15 residues. CDR3 in DNA: TGTGCCAGCAGCCAATTCGGACAGGGACGCTACGAGCAGTACTTC. Translating it yields CASSQFGQGRYEQYF.

The V gene is TRBV4-1, the J gene TRBJ2-7; 7 nucleotides align to TRBD1. V dropped 2 bases and J dropped 4; count of bases not matched to a gene: 5. This CDR3 has 14 amino acids. Germline CDR1 MGHRA, CDR2 YSYEKL. CDR3 loop: CASSQHTGAYEQYF. The CDR3 nucleotides are TGCGCCAGCAGCCAACATACAGGGGCTTACGAGCAGTACTTC.

This clonotype was recorded many times. CDR3 region: CASSYESRGGNQPQHF. In DNA, the CDR3 is TGTGCCAGCAGTTACGAATCCAGGGGTGGCAATCAGCCCCAGCATTTT. The V call is TRBV6-5, the J call TRBJ1-5; TRBD1 is a possible D gene (6 bases). The CDR3 sequence is 16 residues long. Germline V lookup: CDR1 MNHEY, CDR2 SVGAGI. V was shortened by 2 bases and J by 2 bases, with 13 bases between the two germline ends.

This sequence joins TRBV5-1 and TRBJ1-1; no definite D call. Trimming stripped 0 bases from V and 4 bases from J, with 10 bases between. CDR1 is SGHRS, CDR2 YFSETQ, per germline. CDR3 length: 14 residues. DNA of the CDR3: TGCGCCAGCAGCTTGGGTCAGGTGCTCACTGAAGCTTTCTTT. This codes for CASSLGQVLTEAFF.

This clonotype was seen repeatedly, ten times or more. V is TRBV11-2 and J is TRBJ1-1; D is perhaps TRBD1 (5 bases). Germline CDR1 reads SGHAT; CDR2 reads FQNNGV. The CDR3 has 14 amino acids. V was cut by 2 bases and J by 0 bases, with 7 bases left in between. CDR3: CASSLNRLNTEAFF. The CDR3 DNA is TGTGCCAGCAGCTTAAACAGGTTGAACACTGAAGCTTTCTTT. Complete variable domain (other parts from reference TRBV11-2 and TRBJ1-1): EAGVAQSPRYKIIEKRQSVAFWCNPISGHATLYWYQQILGQGPKLLIQFQNNGVVDDSQLPKDRFSAERLKGVDSTLKIQPAKLEDSAVYLCASSLNRLNTEAFFGQGTRLTVV.

This clonotype was counted ten times or more. This chain connects TRBV20-1 to TRBJ2-5; TRBD1 matches at 9 bases. V lost 5 bases to trimming and J lost 2 bases; unmatched junction nucleotides: 6. This CDR3 contains 14 residues. CDR1 DFQATT and CDR2 SNEGSKA come from the germline V gene (reference sequence). CDR3 protein: CSAPRTGAQETQYF. In DNA, the CDR3 is TGCAGTGCTCCCCGGACAGGGGCGCAAGAGACCCAGTACTTC.

To note about this clonotype: One end of the junction does not line up with germline, which may come from a read error. V usage is TRBV30 and J usage is TRBJ2-7; TRBD2 is a possible D gene (6 bases). CDR1 and CDR2 from the germline V gene are GTSNPN and SVGIG (reference sequence). The CDR3 covers 13 residues. Written as DNA, the CDR3 is TGTGCCTGGAGTGCTGGAGCGGGCTACGGGCAGTACTTC. Amino acids: CAWSAGAGYGQYF.

This chain joins TRBV18 and TRBJ1-4; 10 bases fit TRBD1. V trimming: 3 bases; J trimming: 1 base; junction bases outside the gene matches: 5. The CDR3 contains 17 residues. CDR1 and CDR2 from the germline V gene are KGHSH and LQKENI. For the CDR3, the DNA is TGTGCCAGCTCACCCTCGGACAGGGGGGTAACTAATGAAAAACTGTTTTTT. It codes for CASSPSDRGVTNEKLFF.

This chain joins TRBV19 and TRBJ1-1; possibly TRBD1 for D (5 bases). CDR1 LNHDA and CDR2 SQIVND come from the germline V gene (reference sequence). V was pared by 4 bases and J by 4 bases, with 13 bases between. This CDR3 region has 14 residues. The CDR3 DNA sequence: TGTGCCAGTAGTACTCAGGGTTGGAGCACTGAAGCTTTCTTT. Translation gives CASSTQGWSTEAFF.